Shown below are 2 T cell receptor beta chains from a single sample sequenced in a study of shared clonotypes between healthy human individuals. Terminally differentiated effector memory CD45RA+ cells were left out of the naive CD8 fraction, which was CD45RO-negative and positively selected for CCR7. Clones were read by immunoSEQ multiplex PCR, and TCRdb kept only the in-frame ones, dropping some. This table has millions of clones, 85% to 95% appearing once. Material: naive CD8+ T cells from PBMCs. All receptors come from a man aged 18 to 30 in good health. Some clones in this sample may be carry-over from other donors' samples.

This clone was seen once. The V and J genes are TRBV4-1 and TRBJ2-1; 13 bases are shared with TRBD2. From germline, CDR1 is MGHRA and CDR2 YSYEKL. CDR3 length: 16 amino acids. V gave up 4 bases and J gave up 7 bases; unmatched junction bases: 7. This chain's CDR3 is CASSPRLAGGGNEQFF. The CDR3 DNA sequence: TGCGCCAGCAGCCCCCGACTAGCGGGAGGTGGGAATGAGCAGTTCTTC.

The chain employs TRBV29-1 and TRBJ1-1; D not resolved. Germline V gene sequence: CDR1 SQVTM, CDR2 ANQGSEA. The CDR3 is 15 amino acids. V lost 0 bases and J 0 bases, leaving 11 bases between the germline ends. The CDR3 DNA is TGCAGCGTTGAAGAATCGAGGGTAATGAACACTGAAGCTTTCTTT. This translates into CSVEESRVMNTEAFF.